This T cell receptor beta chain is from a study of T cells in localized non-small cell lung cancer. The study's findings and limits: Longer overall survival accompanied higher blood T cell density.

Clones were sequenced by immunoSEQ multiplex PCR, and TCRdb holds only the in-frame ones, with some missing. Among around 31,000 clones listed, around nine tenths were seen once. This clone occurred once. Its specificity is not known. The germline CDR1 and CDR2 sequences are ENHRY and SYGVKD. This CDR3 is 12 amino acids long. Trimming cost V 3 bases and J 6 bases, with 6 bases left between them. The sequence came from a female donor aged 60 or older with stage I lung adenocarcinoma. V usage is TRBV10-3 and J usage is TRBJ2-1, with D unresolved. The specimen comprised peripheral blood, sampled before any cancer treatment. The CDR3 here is CAISDSTNEQFF. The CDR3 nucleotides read TGTGCCATCAGTGACAGTACCAATGAGCAGTTCTTC.